The 24 T cell receptor beta chains listed next were all sequenced from one sample in a study of response to subunit inactivated influenza vaccine. Using its own MiXCR run on the RT-PCR reads, TCRdb lists one record per CDR3 protein. The data show 150,000 to 200,000 distinct CDR3 sequences, with 9.5% to 13% seen just once and around an eighth held by the top ten. Sequencing used non-naive T cells sorted from PBMCs, obtained more than 35 days after vaccination. Source of these receptors: a man aged 45-65 years who received an inactivated influenza vaccine.

V and J are TRBV4-2 and TRBJ1-4; D gene ambiguous. The CDR3 is 15 residues long. V was trimmed by 4 bases and J by 0 bases, leaving 9 bases between them. Germline V CDR1 and CDR2: LGHNA, YNFKEQ. The CDR3 DNA follows: TGTGCCAGCAGCCCATCAGTGACAACTAATGAAAAACTGTTTTTT. Encoded protein: CASSPSVTTNEKLFF.

The sample holds a few counts of this clonotype. This chain connects TRBV7-8 to TRBJ2-1; 12 bases line up with TRBD2. The V segment lost 5 bases and the J segment 4 bases; nucleotides outside the gene matches: 3. Germline CDR1 reads SGHVS; CDR2 reads FQNEAQ. There are 15 residues in the CDR3. CDR3 bases: TGTGCCAGCAGCGACGGGACTAGCGGGTACAATGAGCAGTTCTTC. Protein sequence: CASSDGTSGYNEQFF.

This clonotype was counted at least ten times. The CDR3 DNA follows: TGTGCCAGCAGTTACCGATCTACTAGCGGGGGGACTTACTCCTACGAGCAGTACTTC. The encoded protein is CASSYRSTSGGTYSYEQYF. The gene calls are TRBV6-5 and TRBJ2-7, with 12 bases fitting TRBD2. This CDR3 contains 19 residues. Germline assignment: CDR1 MNHEY and CDR2 SVGAGI. After removal of 2 bases from V and 0 bases from J, the junction contained 11 bases not matched to a gene.

This clonotype was picked up a small number of times. V is TRBV6-2 or TRBV6-3 and J is TRBJ1-1, with TRBD1 identical over 10 bases. Germline V gene data show CDR1 as MNHEY and CDR2 as SVGEGT. V lost 2 bases to trimming and J lost 1 base; unmatched junction nucleotides: 7. CDR3 length: 17 residues. As DNA, the CDR3 is TGTGCCAGCAGTTACCCGACAGGGGGCTTGGCGAACACTGAAGCTTTCTTT. It is translated as CASSYPTGGLANTEAFF.

This clonotype has ten or more counts. V and J are TRBV20-1 and TRBJ2-7; D gene ambiguous. Germline V gives CDR1 DFQATT, CDR2 SNEGSKA (reference sequence). CDR3 size: 12 residues. V lost 3 bases and J lost 0, with 6 bases in between. CDR3 bases: TGCAGTGCTAGTAAGGCCTCCTACGAGCAGTACTTC. Its protein product is CSASKASYEQYF.

This clonotype occurred a few times. As DNA, the CDR3 is TGTGCCAGCAGCCAAGACGACTACGGTCGGCCCTACGAGCAGTACTTC. Translating gives CASSQDDYGRPYEQYF. The chain joins TRBV3-1 to TRBJ2-7; D may be TRBD2 (5 bases). CDR1 is LGHDT and CDR2 is YNNKEL in the germline V gene (reference sequence). This CDR3 region has 16 residues. The germline V and J ends were trimmed by 0 bases and 2 bases, with 14 bases remaining between them.

This clonotype qualifies as medium-sized. The chain combines TRBV20-1 with TRBJ1-3; tentatively, D is TRBD1 (5 bases). The V gene's germline CDR1 is DFQATT and CDR2 SNEGSKA (reference sequence). V lost 3 bases, J lost 1 base, and 13 bases lay in between. The CDR3 runs 15 residues. The CDR3 nucleotides read TGCAGTGCTAGTGGGGGGTCTTTGTCTGGAAACACCATATATTTT. It specifies CSASGGSLSGNTIYF.

J is TRBJ2-6 and V is TRBV5-1, with D maybe TRBD2 (5 bases). Germline V CDR1 and CDR2: SGHRS, YFSETQ. This CDR3 is 18 amino acids long. Trimming took 0 bases from V and 2 from J, leaving 15 bases between them. The CDR3 nucleotides are TGCGCCAGCAGCTTGGAGTTGGTGTGGGAGACTGGGGCCAACGTCCTGACTTTC. Amino acid sequence: CASSLELVWETGANVLTF.

The chain carries TRBV6-1 and TRBJ1-2; TRBD1 aligns across 8 bases. The CDR3 contains 14 residues. The V gene's germline CDR1 is MNHNS and CDR2 SASEGT. Trimming at V came to 7 bases and at J to 6 bases, leaving 10 bases not matched to a gene. CDR3 nucleotide sequence: TGTGCCAGCACAGCACTACCGGGACAGGATGGCTACACCTTC. It specifies CASTALPGQDGYTF.

The sample holds a few counts of this clonotype. The genes are TRBV6-1 and TRBJ1-2, with 8 bases lining up with TRBD1. The CDR3 totals 14 residues. Germline CDR1 and CDR2: MNHNS and SASEGT. Unmatched junction bases numbered 6, after V lost 7 bases and J lost 2 bases. The CDR3 bases are TGTGCCAGCAACCGTGGGACAGGAAACTATGGCTACACCTTC. Translating it yields CASNRGTGNYGYTF.

This clonotype has more than one count but fewer than ten. The genes are TRBV6-5 and TRBJ1-1; no definite D call. This CDR3 spans 12 amino acids. Germline CDR1 reads MNHEY; CDR2 reads SVGAGI. The V and J ends lost 0 bases and 7 bases respectively, with 6 bases between them. The CDR3 bases are TGTGCCAGCAGTTACTCGGGCAATGAAGCTTTCTTT. Translating it yields CASSYSGNEAFF.

CDR3 amino acids: CSANTPSGIRSEQYF. Written as DNA, the CDR3 is TGCAGTGCTAATACGCCTAGCGGGATTCGTAGCGAGCAGTACTTC. The chain has TRBV20-1 and TRBJ2-7; TRBD2 matches 9 bases. Losses at the gene ends were 4 bases for V and 6 bases for J; bases not matched to a gene: 13. This CDR3 is built from 15 residues. The germline V gene encodes CDR1 DFQATT and CDR2 SNEGSKA (reference sequence).

For this clonotype: A junction end diverges from the germline sequence, so it may reflect a read error. The chain carries TRBV3-1 and TRBJ2-7, with TRBD2 identical over 8 bases. The CDR3 extends over 12 amino acids. Looked up from germline, CDR1 is LGHDT and CDR2 is YNNKEL (reference sequence). The DNA of the CDR3 is TGTGCCAGCAGCATTCAAGCGGGAGTCGAGCACTTC. Its translation is CASSIQAGVEHF.

This clonotype was counted at least ten times. The chain combines TRBV5-1 with TRBJ2-3; possibly TRBD1 or TRBD2 for D (5 bases each). V was trimmed by 3 bases and J by 1 base, leaving 15 bases between them. Germline CDR1 reads SGHRS; CDR2 reads YFSETQ. CDR3 size: 16 residues. As DNA, the CDR3 is TGCGCCAGCAGCTATGGGGGTTCTGGGGGCACAGATACGCAGTATTTT. Translation: CASSYGGSGGTDTQYF.

The chain joins TRBV28 to TRBJ1-4; TRBD1 aligns across 10 bases. The CDR3 loop spans 14 amino acids. Germline trimming cut 4 bases from V and 8 bases from J; bases unmatched to any gene: 4. CDR1 is MDHEN, CDR2 SYDVKM, per germline. Here the CDR3 DNA reads TGTGCCAGCAGTTCGGGACAGGGGTTCGAAAAACTGTTTTTT. This translates into CASSSGQGFEKLFF. Supplemented by reference TRBV28 and TRBJ1-4, the full variable domain reads DVKVTQSSRYLVKRTGEKVFLECVQDMDHENMFWYRQDPGLGLRLIYFSYDVKMKEKGDIPEGYSVSREKKERFSLILESASTNQTSMYLCASSSGQGFEKLFFGSGTQLSVL.

This clonotype was recorded many times. The rearrangement links TRBV3-1 to TRBJ2-3; TRBD2 aligns across 7 bases. Germline values: CDR1 LGHDT, CDR2 YNNKEL (reference sequence). The CDR3 is made up of 15 amino acids. V lost 8 bases, J lost 2 bases, and 10 bases stayed unmatched. The CDR3 DNA reads TGTGCCAGCCATGCGGGAGCGTACCCCACAGATACGCAGTATTTT. Translation: CASHAGAYPTDTQYF.

Only a few counts were recorded for this clonotype. This chain connects TRBV28 to TRBJ2-7; the D is unclear. CDR3 length equals 13 residues. From germline, CDR1 is MDHEN and CDR2 SYDVKM. V was shortened by 4 bases and J by 4 bases, with 11 bases between the two germline ends. The CDR3 here is CASSSGSFYEQYF. CDR3 sequence (DNA): TGTGCCAGCAGTTCCGGGTCCTTTTACGAGCAGTACTTC.

The chain combines TRBV5-5 with TRBJ1-4, with unresolved D. Trimming removed 4 bases at V and 2 bases at J, with 15 bases between. This CDR3 contains 16 residues. Per germline, CDR1 SGHKS and CDR2 YYEKEE (reference sequence). The CDR3, as DNA: TGTGCCAGCAGCACCACACCGACGGATACTAATGAAAAACTGTTTTTT. As protein: CASSTTPTDTNEKLFF.

This clonotype was recorded a few times. J is TRBJ2-7 and V is TRBV6-2 or TRBV6-3; D is perhaps TRBD1 (6 bases). Germline values: CDR1 MNHEY, CDR2 SVGEGT. V dropped 6 bases and J dropped 6 bases, with 15 bases sitting between them. This CDR3 has 13 amino acids. DNA for the CDR3: TGTGCCAGCAGGGGACAAGGGTCTGGCGAGCAGTACTTC. The encoded protein is CASRGQGSGEQYF.

In its sample, this clonotype was seen many times. The chain uses TRBV7-8 and TRBJ2-2; TRBD1 matches 8 bases. CDR3 size: 16 residues. CDR1 SGHVS and CDR2 FQNEAQ come from the germline V gene. V was clipped by 4 bases and J by 6 bases; unmatched bases: 10. CDR3 nucleotides: TGTGCCAGCAGCTCCAGGGGGCCAGGATGGTCCGGGGAGCTGTTTTTT. Translating it yields CASSSRGPGWSGELFF.

The V gene is TRBV20-1, the J gene TRBJ1-6; no firm D call. With 5 bases removed from V and 5 bases from J, the gap between germline ends came to 16 bases. This CDR3 has 15 residues. From germline, CDR1 is DFQATT and CDR2 SNEGSKA (reference sequence). For the CDR3, the DNA is TGCAGTGCTCGCCTCGCAGGACTAAATAATTCACCCCTCCACTTT. This encodes CSARLAGLNNSPLHF.

The genes are TRBV6-2 or TRBV6-3 and TRBJ1-1, with unresolved D. V lost 8 bases, J lost 3 bases, and 7 bases lay in between. The CDR3 is 11 residues long. Per the germline V gene, CDR1 is MNHEY and CDR2 is SVGEGT. In nucleotides, the CDR3 is TGTGCCAGCGGGAGATACACTGAAGCTTTCTTT. This gives the protein CASGRYTEAFF.

This clonotype turned up a few times. The V call is TRBV20-1, the J call TRBJ2-3; D is tentatively TRBD1 or TRBD2 (6 bases each). V was cut by 3 bases and J by 2 bases, with 15 bases left in between. The germline CDR1 and CDR2 sequences are DFQATT and SNEGSKA (reference sequence). This CDR3 spans 15 amino acids. The CDR3 DNA follows: TGCAGTGCTAGTCGACCAAGGGGGGACACAGATACGCAGTATTTT. This translates into CSASRPRGDTDTQYF.

Ten or more counts support this clonotype. V usage is TRBV5-1 and J usage is TRBJ2-2; D gene uncertain. This CDR3 region has 14 residues. In germline, CDR1 is SGHRS, CDR2 YFSETQ. Trimming cost V 3 bases and J 9 bases, with 15 bases left between them. This chain's CDR3 is CASSSTPPVRELFF. Written as DNA, the CDR3 is TGCGCCAGCAGCTCGACCCCCCCGGTCCGGGAGCTGTTTTTT.